Below, 9 T cell receptor beta chains from the same sample are listed, as sequenced in a study of blood T cell repertoires in COVID-19. The assay was immunoSEQ multiplex PCR, and TCRdb's table has in-frame clones only and misses some. The table shows around 87,000 clones, with around 89% occurring only once. Material for sequencing was peripheral blood. All receptors derive from a man between 45 and 60 years old with acute or convalescent COVID-19.

CDR3 coding DNA: TGTGCCAGCAGCTTAGCAGCAGCGGGGGGAACTTGGGATACGCAGTATTTT. Its protein product is CASSLAAAGGTWDTQYF. The rearrangement uses TRBV7-2 and TRBJ2-3; 9 bases fit TRBD2. The junction had 10 bases not matched to a gene; V was cut back by 0 bases and J by 6 bases. Germline CDR1 and CDR2: SGHTA and FQGNSA. The CDR3 is made up of 17 amino acids.

This chain uses TRBV6-6 with TRBJ2-5; TRBD2 matches at 11 bases. The CDR3 runs to 16 residues. V dropped 6 bases and J dropped 4; count of bases not matched to a gene: 10. Germline lookup yields CDR1 MNHNY and CDR2 SVGAGI (reference sequence). Here the CDR3 DNA reads TGTGCCAGCAGGGGATATAGCGGGGGGGCAGGAGAGACCCAGTACTTC. Amino acid sequence: CASRGYSGGAGETQYF.

The rearrangement links TRBV11-3 to TRBJ2-3, with 9 bases matching TRBD1. The CDR3 sequence is 14 residues long. Germline lookup yields CDR1 SGHNT and CDR2 YENEEA. V gave up 6 bases and J gave up 8 bases; unmatched junction bases: 9. The CDR3 sequence: CASSSDRGLGTQYF. For the CDR3, the DNA is TGTGCCAGCAGTTCTGACAGGGGGTTAGGTACGCAGTATTTT.

The chain recombines TRBV30 with TRBJ1-4; 9 bases are a match to TRBD1. V dropped 3 bases and J dropped 5; count of bases not matched to a gene: 7. Germline V gene data show CDR1 as GTSNPN and CDR2 as SVGIG (reference sequence). The CDR3 extends over 15 amino acids. DNA of the CDR3: TGTGCCTGGAGGGAAACGACAGGGGGGAATGAAAAACTGTTTTTT. Encoded protein: CAWRETTGGNEKLFF.

The chain recombines TRBV5-8 with TRBJ2-3; a weak D match, TRBD2 (5 bases). The germline V gene has CDR1 SGHTS and CDR2 YDEGEE. The length of the CDR3 is 15 residues. Between the trimmed V and J ends, which lost 4 bases and 3 bases, there was a span of 15 bases. In DNA form, the CDR3 reads TGTGCCAGCAGCCCCGGGCGGGTGAGGACAGATACGCAGTATTTT. This codes for CASSPGRVRTDTQYF.

The genes are TRBV19 and TRBJ1-1, with a possible D match to TRBD1 (5 bases). This CDR3 is built from 16 residues. Per germline, CDR1 LNHDA and CDR2 SQIVND (reference sequence). V was shortened by 3 bases and J by 5 bases, with 19 bases between the two germline ends. The CDR3 reads CASSIRHRMSGTEAFF. The CDR3 DNA follows: TGTGCCAGTAGTATCCGTCACAGGATGAGTGGGACTGAAGCTTTCTTT.

V gene TRBV5-4 combines with J gene TRBJ1-1; D possibly corresponds to TRBD1 (5 bases). Per the germline V gene, CDR1 is SGHNT and CDR2 is YYREEE (reference sequence). Trimming pared 5 bases from V and 4 bases from J, leaving 15 bases between. CDR3 length: 14 residues. Here the CDR3 DNA reads TGTGCCAGCAGTCCCGGGGGGGTGCGCACTGAAGCTTTCTTT. Residues: CASSPGGVRTEAFF.

On this clone: The same CDR3 can be traced to other DNA sequences in this sample. The chain joins TRBV5-4 to TRBJ1-2; 7 bases align to TRBD1. With V trimmed by 4 bases and J by 4 bases, 4 bases remained unmatched. This CDR3 is built from 13 residues. Germline V gene lookup returns CDR1 SGHNT and CDR2 YYREEE (reference sequence). CDR3 sequence reads: CASSITGVYGYTF. CDR3 in DNA: TGTGCCAGCAGCATTACAGGGGTCTATGGCTACACCTTC.

CDR3 bases: TGTGCCTGGAGTGTACAGGGAGTTGAAAAACTGTTTTTT. This translates into CAWSVQGVEKLFF. The chain is built from TRBV30 and TRBJ1-4, with D perhaps matching TRBD1 (6 bases). CDR3 length: 13 amino acids. Germline V gives CDR1 GTSNPN, CDR2 SVGIG (reference sequence). Deletions cut 0 bases from V and 7 bases from J, with 9 bases between.